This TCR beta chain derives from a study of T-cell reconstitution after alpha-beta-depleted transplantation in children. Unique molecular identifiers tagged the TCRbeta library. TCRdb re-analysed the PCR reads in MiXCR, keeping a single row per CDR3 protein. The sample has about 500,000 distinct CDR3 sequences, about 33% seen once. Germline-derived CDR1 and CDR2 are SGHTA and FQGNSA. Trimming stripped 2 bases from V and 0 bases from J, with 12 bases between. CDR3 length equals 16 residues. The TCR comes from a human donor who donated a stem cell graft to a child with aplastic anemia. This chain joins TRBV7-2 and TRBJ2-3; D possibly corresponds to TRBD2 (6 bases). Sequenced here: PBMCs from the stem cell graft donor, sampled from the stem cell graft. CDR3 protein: CASSLTAGRSTDTQYF. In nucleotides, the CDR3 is TGTGCCAGCAGCTTAACTGCGGGGCGGAGCACAGATACGCAGTATTTT.